The entry that follows covers one T cell receptor beta chain sequence. This specimen comes from a study of blood T cell repertoires in COVID-19. Looking at the study overall: Some COVID-19 samples were acute and others convalescent; all came from the United States, Italy and Spain. Sample material is recorded as cDNA or gDNA derived from T cells, B-cell-depleted T cells, or PBMCs.

In the authors' methods: Researchers report that nucleated cell counts were estimated from reference gene primer amplification. Clones were read by immunoSEQ multiplex PCR, and TCRdb kept only the in-frame ones, dropping some. The DNA gave D and trimming, while V, J and clone size come from that table. The profile shows some 65,000 clones, about 85% of them singletons. There are 18 residues in the CDR3. The germline V gene encodes CDR1 MNHEY and CDR2 SMNVEV (reference sequence). V lost 2 bases, J lost 0 bases, and 17 bases lay in between. The rearrangement links TRBV27 to TRBJ2-1, with TRBD2 as a possible D gene (6 bases). This TCR derives from a man older than 75 with acute or convalescent COVID-19. Material for sequencing was peripheral blood. In DNA form, the CDR3 reads TGTGCCAGCAGTTTAGGGCCGGGACTTCCAAGCTCCTACAATGAGCAGTTCTTC. This translates into CASSLGPGLPSSYNEQFF.